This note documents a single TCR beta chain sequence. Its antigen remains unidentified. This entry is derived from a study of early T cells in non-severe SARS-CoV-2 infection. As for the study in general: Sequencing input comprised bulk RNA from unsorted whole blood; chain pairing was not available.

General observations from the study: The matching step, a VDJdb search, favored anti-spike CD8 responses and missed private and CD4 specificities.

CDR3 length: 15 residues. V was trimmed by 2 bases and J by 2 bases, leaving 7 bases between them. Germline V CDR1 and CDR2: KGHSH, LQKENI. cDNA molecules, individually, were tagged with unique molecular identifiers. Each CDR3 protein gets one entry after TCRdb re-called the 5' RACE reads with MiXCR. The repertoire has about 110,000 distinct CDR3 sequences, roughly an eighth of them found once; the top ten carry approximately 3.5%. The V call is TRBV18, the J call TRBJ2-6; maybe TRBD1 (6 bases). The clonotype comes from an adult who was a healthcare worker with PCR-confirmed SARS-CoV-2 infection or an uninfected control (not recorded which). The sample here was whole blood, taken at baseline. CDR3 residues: CASSPTGPGANVLTF. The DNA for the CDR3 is TGTGCCAGCTCACCAACAGGGCCTGGGGCCAACGTCCTGACTTTC.